A single sample is the source of the 7 T cell receptor beta chains below, sequenced in a study of Ad26.COV2.S vaccination and SARS-CoV-2 variants listed by TCRdb under 2021. Library preparation employed the immunoSEQ multiplex PCR assay. TCRdb provides this immuneACCESS table in a form limited to in-frame rearrangements. Some clones are lacking; in checked studies, under half of them reflect an unresolved V gene, and why the rest are absent is not known. The sample table shows approximately 410,000 clones, and around nine tenths are seen once. The top ten clones comprise 3.6% of the sample. The sample's treatment or condition, from its label and the paper: 15 to 20 received Ad26.COV2.S at low or high dose, single or two shots; about 5 received placebo; per-sample allocation not given. For vaccine and placebo recipients, repertoires were sequenced using samples collected on day 63 after the first injection.

The sample consisted of peripheral blood, taken in a trial of Ad26.COV2.S vaccine versus placebo. Receptor source: a person aged 18 to 65 who received the Ad26.COV2.S COVID-19 vaccine or a placebo.

The rearrangement joins TRBV28 to TRBJ1-6; D may be TRBD1 (6 bases). V was clipped by 11 bases and J by 0 bases, with 8 bases between them. CDR1 and CDR2 (germline): MDHEN, SYDVKM. The CDR3 is 13 residues long. For the CDR3, the DNA is TGTGCCGGACAGAGCTCCTATAATTCACCCCTCCACTTT. It is translated as CAGQSSYNSPLHF.

This sequence joins TRBV9 and TRBJ2-1; D is uncertain. The germline gives CDR1 SGDLS, CDR2 YYNGEE. Trimming took 0 bases from V and 8 from J, leaving 12 bases between them. The CDR3 is made up of 14 amino acids. The CDR3 nucleotides are TGTGCCAGCAGCGTAGGGGATTCCTGGGATGAGCAGTTCTTC. Translation gives CASSVGDSWDEQFF.

With regard to this clone: The identical CDR3 is also encoded by other nucleotide sequences in the sample. The genes are TRBV7-2 and TRBJ2-5; no reliable D call. In germline, CDR1 is SGHTA, CDR2 FQGNSA. Trimming took off 6 bases at V and 1 base at J, with 9 bases between the two ends. This CDR3 contains 13 residues. The CDR3 here is CASSLGGQETQYF. The CDR3 DNA reads TGTGCCAGCAGTTTGGGCGGCCAAGAGACCCAGTACTTC.

The CDR3 DNA reads as TGTGCCAGCAGTGAGCGGGGGGCGGATTACGAGCAGTACTTC. Translation gives CASSERGADYEQYF. This chain links TRBV6-1 with TRBJ2-7; TRBD2 agrees at 8 bases. CDR3 length: 14 amino acids. Looked up from germline, CDR1 is MNHNS and CDR2 is SASEGT. V was clipped by 3 bases and J by 4 bases; unmatched bases: 5.

The chain has TRBV5-1 and TRBJ2-3; possible D gene TRBD2, 5 bases. This CDR3 comprises 14 residues. The V gene's germline CDR1 is SGHRS and CDR2 YFSETQ. Trimming removed 2 bases at V and 3 bases at J, with 10 bases between. For the CDR3, the DNA is TGCGCCAGCAGCTTTTCCAGCGGAACAGATACGCAGTATTTT. Translation gives CASSFSSGTDTQYF.

The rearrangement uses TRBV6-5 and TRBJ1-2; D unclear. Looked up from germline, CDR1 is MNHEY and CDR2 is SVGAGI. This CDR3 comprises 15 residues. V lost 2 bases and J 4 bases, leaving 14 bases between the germline ends. CDR3 in amino acids: CASSYQTDRGYGYTF. In DNA form, the CDR3 reads TGTGCCAGCAGTTACCAGACGGACCGCGGCTATGGCTACACCTTC.

This rearrangement joins TRBV11-1 to TRBJ1-1; D call uncertain. This CDR3 has 13 amino acids. The germline V and J ends were trimmed by 3 bases and 1 base, with 6 bases remaining between them. CDR1 and CDR2 from the germline V gene are SGHAT and FQDESV (reference sequence). CDR3 in amino acids: CASSLRKNTEAFF. Written as DNA, the CDR3 is TGTGCCAGCAGCTTGAGGAAGAACACTGAAGCTTTCTTT.